The clone carrying this T cell receptor beta chain has just a few counts. Generated by immunoSEQ multiplex PCR, the TCRdb table keeps only in-frame clones and is missing some. The sample consists of fewer than 11,000 clones, about 80% of them appearing once. The CDR3 runs 15 residues. V was clipped by 0 bases and J by 4 bases; unmatched bases: 3. CDR1 SGHDT and CDR2 YYEEEE come from the germline V gene. Documented treatment: randomized to nivolumab then ipilimumab (arm A) or the reverse (arm B). PBMC sorting kept live CD3+CD8+ cells without CD19 or CD56. The sample belongs to a study of sequential checkpoint blockade in melanoma.

The TCR comes from a human donor with melanoma. Material: CD8+ T cells sorted from blood (inferred from file names), obtained from a patient given nivolumab and ipilimumab in sequence. The genes are TRBV5-6 and TRBJ1-5; 8 nucleotides line up with TRBD1. The DNA for the CDR3 is TGTGCCAGCAGCTTGGCCTACAGGGGGAATCAGCCCCAGCATTTT. Amino acids: CASSLAYRGNQPQHF.